This is a list of T cell receptor beta chains from one sample in a study of blood T cell repertoires in COVID-19. Produced via immunoSEQ multiplex PCR; TCRdb's table is partial and in-frame only. The table has hundreds of thousands of clones, roughly 90% seen once. The specimen was PBMCs or T cells enriched from blood (not recorded which). These receptors all come from a woman aged 45-59 years who had been exposed to COVID-19. Both conserved end residues are part of each CDR3. Expanded clones get a size class; other rows say once, few or many, or leave the size out.

. TRBJ1-6 TRBV28 CASSELRAFYNSPLHF
. TRBJ2-3 TRBV6-1 CASSKEVGGAKDTQYF
. TRBJ2-3 TRBV5-1 CASSLKPQMTDTQYF
. TRBJ1-3 TRBV6-5 CASSPERVSGNTIYF
few TRBJ1-4 TRBV5-6 CASSYGQWEKLFF
. TRBJ2-7 TRBV5-5 CASSLVRGDYEQYF
. TRBJ2-3 TRBV4-1 CASSVSRSVSDTQYF
. TRBJ2-3 TRBV5-1 CASSGGSTDTQYF
. TRBJ2-5 TRBV5-1 CASSFGTSGNQETQYF
. TRBJ2-3 TRBV3-1/TRBV3-2 CASSRAGTGDTDTQYF
. TRBJ1-4 TRBV7-2 CASSKQGFTFRGEKLFF
. TRBJ2-5 TRBV10-1 CASSFASGGTSETQYF
. TRBJ1-2 TRBV30 CAWSARGSGYTF
once TRBJ1-1 TRBV14 CASSPRGTETFF
. TRBJ2-7 TRBV2 CASRTGQVLSDEQYF
. TRBJ2-7 TRBV20-1 CSASQATSGDSAYEQYF
. TRBJ2-5 TRBV5-5 CASTVDRGDQETQYF
. TRBJ2-7 TRBV28 CASSSGQFASYEQYF
. TRBJ1-2 TRBV29-1 CSVKRQGLSGYTF
. TRBJ1-1 TRBV5-1 CASSQQGQGNEAFF
. TRBJ1-2 TRBV6-1 CASSELGQGGYTF
. TRBJ1-2 TRBV5-1 CASSWGDRDHASYTF
. TRBJ1-2 TRBV7-2 CASSPGTVSYGYTF
. TRBJ2-3 TRBV28 CASSRTSGGVTDTQYF
. TRBJ1-5 TRBV7-9 CASSPGLSSNQPQHF
. TRBJ1-2 TRBV27 CASKTGFYGYTF
. TRBJ2-7 TRBV30 CAWSVYAGVAYEQYF
. TRBJ1-1 TRBV27 CASSRGTGVLGAEAFF
. TRBJ1-1 TRBV5-1 CASSLEGGQDVAFF
few TRBJ1-5 TRBV5-1 CASSPRGYDQPQHF
. TRBJ1-2 TRBV4-1 CASSSAGTGVFLYGYTF